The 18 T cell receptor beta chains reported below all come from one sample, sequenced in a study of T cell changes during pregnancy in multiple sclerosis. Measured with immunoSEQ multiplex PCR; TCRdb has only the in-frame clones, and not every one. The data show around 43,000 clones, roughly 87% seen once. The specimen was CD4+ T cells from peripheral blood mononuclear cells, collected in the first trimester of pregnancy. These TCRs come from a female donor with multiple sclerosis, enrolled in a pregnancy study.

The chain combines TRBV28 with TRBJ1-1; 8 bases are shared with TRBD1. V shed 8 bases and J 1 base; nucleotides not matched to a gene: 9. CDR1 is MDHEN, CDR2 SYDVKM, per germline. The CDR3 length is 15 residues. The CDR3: CASLGQALSNTEAFF. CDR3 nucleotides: TGTGCCAGCTTGGGACAGGCCTTGTCGAACACTGAAGCTTTCTTT.

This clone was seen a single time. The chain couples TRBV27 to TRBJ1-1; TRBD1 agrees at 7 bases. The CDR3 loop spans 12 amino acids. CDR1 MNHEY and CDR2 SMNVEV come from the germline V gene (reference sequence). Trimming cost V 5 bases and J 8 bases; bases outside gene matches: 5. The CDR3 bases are TGTGCCAGCAGTCTCCGACAGGGAGAAGCTTTCTTT. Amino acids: CASSLRQGEAFF.

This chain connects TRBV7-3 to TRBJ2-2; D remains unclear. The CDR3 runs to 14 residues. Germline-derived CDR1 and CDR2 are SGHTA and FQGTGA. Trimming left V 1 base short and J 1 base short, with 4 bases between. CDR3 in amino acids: CASSLILNTGELFF. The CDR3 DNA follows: TGTGCCAGCAGCTTAATTCTGAACACCGGGGAGCTGTTTTTT.

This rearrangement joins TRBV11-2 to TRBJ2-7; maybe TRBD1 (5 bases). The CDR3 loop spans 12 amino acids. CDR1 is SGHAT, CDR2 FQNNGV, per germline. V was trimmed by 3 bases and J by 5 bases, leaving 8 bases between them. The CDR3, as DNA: TGTGCCAGCAGCTTTGTCAGGGACGAGCAGTACTTC. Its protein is CASSFVRDEQYF.

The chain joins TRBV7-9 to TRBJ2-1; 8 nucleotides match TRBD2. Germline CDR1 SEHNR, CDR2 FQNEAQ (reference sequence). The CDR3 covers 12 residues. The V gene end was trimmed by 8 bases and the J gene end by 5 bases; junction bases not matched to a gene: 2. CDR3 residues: CASPGGDNEQFF. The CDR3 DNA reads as TGTGCCAGCCCGGGGGGGGACAATGAGCAGTTCTTC.

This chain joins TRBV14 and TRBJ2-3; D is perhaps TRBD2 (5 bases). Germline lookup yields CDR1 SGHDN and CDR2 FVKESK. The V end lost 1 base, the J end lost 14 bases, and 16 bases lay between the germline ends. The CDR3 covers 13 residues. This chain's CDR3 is CASSQVGENRPYF. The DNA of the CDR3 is TGTGCCAGCAGCCAAGTGGGAGAAAACAGACCGTATTTT. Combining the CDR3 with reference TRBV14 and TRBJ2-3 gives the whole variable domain EAGVTQFPSHSVIEKGQTVTLRCDPISGHDNLYWYRRVMGKEIKFLLHFVKESKQDESGMPNNRFLAERTGGTYSTLKVQPAELEDSGVYFCASSQVGENRPYFGPGTRLTVL.

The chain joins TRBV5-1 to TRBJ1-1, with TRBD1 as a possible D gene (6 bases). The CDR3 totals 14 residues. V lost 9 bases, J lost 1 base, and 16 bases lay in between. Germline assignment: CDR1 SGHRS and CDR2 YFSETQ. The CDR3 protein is CATNYGGKNTEAFF. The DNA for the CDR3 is TGCGCCACTAACTATGGGGGCAAGAACACTGAAGCTTTCTTT.

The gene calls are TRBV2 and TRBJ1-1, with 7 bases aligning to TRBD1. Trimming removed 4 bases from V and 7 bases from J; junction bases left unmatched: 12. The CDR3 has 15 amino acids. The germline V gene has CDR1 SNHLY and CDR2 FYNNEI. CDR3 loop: CASSVGGAVSFEAFF. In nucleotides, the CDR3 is TGTGCCAGCAGTGTAGGGGGCGCCGTAAGTTTTGAAGCTTTCTTT.

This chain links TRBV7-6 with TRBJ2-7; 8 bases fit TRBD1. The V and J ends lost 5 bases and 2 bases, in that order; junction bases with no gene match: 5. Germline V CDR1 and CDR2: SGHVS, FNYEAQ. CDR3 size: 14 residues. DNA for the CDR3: TGTGCCAGCAGCCCCGGACAGGGCGCCTACGAGCAGTACTTC. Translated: CASSPGQGAYEQYF.

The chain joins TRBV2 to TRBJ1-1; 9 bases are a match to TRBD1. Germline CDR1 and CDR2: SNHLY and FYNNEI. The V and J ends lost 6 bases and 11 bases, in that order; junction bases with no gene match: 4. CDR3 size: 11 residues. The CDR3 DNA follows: TGTGCCAGCAGGGGACAGGGTTGGGCTTTCTTT. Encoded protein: CASRGQGWAFF.

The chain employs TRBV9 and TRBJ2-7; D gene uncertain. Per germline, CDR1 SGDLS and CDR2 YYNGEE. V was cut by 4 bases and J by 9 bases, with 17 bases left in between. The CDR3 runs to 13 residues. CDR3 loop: CASSTRSYSGQYF. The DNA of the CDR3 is TGTGCCAGCAGCACCCGCTCCTACAGTGGGCAGTACTTC.

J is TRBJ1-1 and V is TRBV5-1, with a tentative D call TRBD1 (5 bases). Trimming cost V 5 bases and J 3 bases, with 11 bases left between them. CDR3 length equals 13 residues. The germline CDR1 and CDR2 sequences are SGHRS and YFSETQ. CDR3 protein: CASSGQGYTEAFF. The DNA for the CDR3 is TGCGCCAGCAGTGGCCAGGGCTACACTGAAGCTTTCTTT.

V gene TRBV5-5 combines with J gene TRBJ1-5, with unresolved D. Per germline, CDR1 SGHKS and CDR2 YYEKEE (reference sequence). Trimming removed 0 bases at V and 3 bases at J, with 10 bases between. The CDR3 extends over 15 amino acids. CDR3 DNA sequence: TGTGCCAGCAGCTTGGAGGCAGCGTACAATCAGCCCCAGCATTTT. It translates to CASSLEAAYNQPQHF.

As DNA, the CDR3 is TGTGCCAGCAGCCCTCAGGGAAACACCATATATTTT. As protein: CASSPQGNTIYF. This sequence joins TRBV7-8 and TRBJ1-3; no reliable D call. CDR3 length: 12 amino acids. Germline loops: CDR1 SGHVS, CDR2 FQNEAQ. With 5 bases removed from V and 4 bases from J, the gap between germline ends came to 6 bases.

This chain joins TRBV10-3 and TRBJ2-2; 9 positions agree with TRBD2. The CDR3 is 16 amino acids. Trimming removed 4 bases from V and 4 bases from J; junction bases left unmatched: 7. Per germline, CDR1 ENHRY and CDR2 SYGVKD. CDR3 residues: CAISAPSGIFTGELFF. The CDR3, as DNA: TGTGCCATCAGTGCACCTAGCGGGATTTTCACCGGGGAGCTGTTTTTT.

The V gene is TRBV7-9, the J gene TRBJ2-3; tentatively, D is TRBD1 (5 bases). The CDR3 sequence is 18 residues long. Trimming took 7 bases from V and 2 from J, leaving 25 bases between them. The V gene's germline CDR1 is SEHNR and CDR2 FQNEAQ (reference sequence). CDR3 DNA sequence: TGTGCCAGCACCCGTCGGTGGCAGGGTACCCTATTCACAGATACGCAGTATTTT. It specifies CASTRRWQGTLFTDTQYF. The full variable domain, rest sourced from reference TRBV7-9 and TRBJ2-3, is DTGVSQNPRHKITKRGQNVTFRCDPISEHNRLYWYRQTLGQGPEFLTYFQNEAQLEKSRLLSDRFSAERPKGSFSTLEIQRTEQGDSAMYLCASTRRWQGTLFTDTQYFGPGTRLTVL.

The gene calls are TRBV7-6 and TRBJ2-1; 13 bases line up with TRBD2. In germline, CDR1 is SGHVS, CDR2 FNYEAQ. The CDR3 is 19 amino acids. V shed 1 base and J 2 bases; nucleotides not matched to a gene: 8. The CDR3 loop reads CASSLGLAGGTGAYNEQFF. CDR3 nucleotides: TGTGCCAGCAGCTTAGGACTAGCGGGAGGAACAGGGGCCTACAATGAGCAGTTCTTC.

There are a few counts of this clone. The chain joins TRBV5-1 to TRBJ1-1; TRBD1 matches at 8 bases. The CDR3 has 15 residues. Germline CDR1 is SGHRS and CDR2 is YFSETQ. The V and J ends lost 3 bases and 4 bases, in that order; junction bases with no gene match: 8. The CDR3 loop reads CASSSIRGQGTEAFF. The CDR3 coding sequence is TGCGCCAGCAGCTCAATCAGGGGGCAAGGCACTGAAGCTTTCTTT.